This T cell receptor beta chain was captured in a study of molecular identifiers for immune sequencing clone quantification. Comments on this clonotype: Antigen specificity is unknown. A read error may be the cause here, since a much bigger clone is one base away.

The germline V gene has CDR1 KGHSH and CDR2 LQKENI. This CDR3 is 13 amino acids long. Study-level results: Sizes of highly expanded clones could be underestimated through identical TCRs sharing a barcode. Spiked-in Jurkat TCR RNA corresponding to one cell was reported as detectable against over 900,000 naive cells.

Bulk TCR libraries were made with methods that had been previously described and with listed TCR primers. TCRdb analysed the PCR reads with MiXCR anew, one entry per CDR3 protein. This sample yields about 510,000 distinct CDR3 sequences, of which roughly 25% are seen a single time; roughly 0.77% belongs to the top ten. The receptor's source is a human donor in good health. Some libraries in this study had Jurkat cell RNA spiked in. The chain joins TRBV18 to TRBJ2-6; tentative D call: TRBD1 (5 bases). The specimen was naive CD8+ T cells from blood, with Jurkat cell RNA spiked in. Subset specified: FACS-sorted CD8+CD4-CCR7+CD45RA+ naive T cells. The CDR3 DNA reads TGTGCCAGCTCACCTAATGGGGCCGACGTCCTGACTTTC. Protein product: CASSPNGADVLTF.